A single sample gave rise to the 30 T cell receptor beta chains below, sequenced in a study of blood T cell repertoires in COVID-19. Profiled with immunoSEQ multiplex PCR; TCRdb holds only in-frame clones, not every one. The table lists 250,000 to 300,000 clones, under 90% of them singletons. Sequenced: PBMCs or T cells enriched from blood (not recorded which). These receptors all come from a woman between 40 and 50 years old who had recovered from COVID-19.

This sequence joins TRBV7-3 and TRBJ2-1; D is uncertain. Per the germline V gene, CDR1 is SGHTA and CDR2 is FQGTGA. V dropped 4 bases and J dropped 8 bases, with 12 bases sitting between them. This CDR3 spans 13 amino acids. The CDR3 sequence: CASSWRPLDEQFF. The CDR3 nucleotides are TGTGCCAGCAGCTGGAGACCCTTGGATGAGCAGTTCTTC.

The V call is TRBV2, the J call TRBJ2-1; D is possibly TRBD2 (5 bases). Trimming removed 3 bases from V and 9 bases from J, with 18 bases in between. Germline CDR1 is SNHLY and CDR2 is FYNNEI. CDR3 size: 15 residues. The CDR3 loop is CASSEWLAESSEQFF. Here the CDR3 DNA reads TGTGCCAGCAGTGAGTGGCTAGCTGAGAGTAGTGAGCAGTTCTTC.

The gene calls are TRBV30 and TRBJ1-4; D ambiguous. Per germline, CDR1 GTSNPN and CDR2 SVGIG (reference sequence). The CDR3 consists of 15 residues. With 3 bases removed from V and 3 bases from J, the gap between germline ends came to 14 bases. The CDR3 sequence is CAWSLWIGANEKLFF. CDR3 sequence (DNA): TGTGCCTGGAGCCTTTGGATTGGAGCTAATGAAAAACTGTTTTTT.

The rearrangement links TRBV19 to TRBJ1-2, with 10 nucleotides matching TRBD1. CDR1 and CDR2 from the germline V gene are LNHDA and SQIVND (reference sequence). The CDR3 length is 15 residues. Unmatched junction bases numbered 7, after V lost 5 bases and J lost 4 bases. CDR3 in DNA: TGTGCCAGTAGTCCGGGACAGGGGATCCCCTATGGCTACACCTTC. This sequence encodes CASSPGQGIPYGYTF.

The V gene is TRBV12-3 or TRBV12-4, the J gene TRBJ1-5; a possible D gene is TRBD1 (5 bases). Trimming left V 6 bases short and J 4 bases short, with 10 bases between. This CDR3 is built from 13 residues. CDR3 region: CASSKQENQPQHF. Written as DNA, the CDR3 is TGTGCCAGCAGCAAACAGGAGAATCAGCCCCAGCATTTT.

The gene calls are TRBV9 and TRBJ2-1; TRBD2 agrees at 7 bases. Per the germline V gene, CDR1 is SGDLS and CDR2 is YYNGEE. Trimming at V came to 4 bases and at J to 8 bases, leaving 21 bases not matched to a gene. The CDR3 extends over 18 amino acids. The CDR3 loop reads CASSIREDVWTRQHEQFF. CDR3 sequence (DNA): TGTGCCAGCAGCATTAGGGAGGACGTCTGGACTAGACAGCATGAGCAGTTCTTC.

The gene calls are TRBV12-3 or TRBV12-4 and TRBJ2-5; D possibly corresponds to TRBD2 (6 bases). V lost 5 bases and J lost 3, with 7 bases in between. This CDR3 spans 12 amino acids. In DNA, the CDR3 is TGTGCCAGCAGTCCGGGAGAAGAGACCCAGTACTTC. Protein sequence: CASSPGEETQYF.

The rearrangement links TRBV6-9 to TRBJ2-7; TRBD1 aligns across 8 bases. The CDR3 sequence is 20 residues long. J was trimmed by 1 base and V by 2 bases; bases with no gene match: 19. CDR1 is MNHGY and CDR2 is SVAAGI in the germline V gene. For the CDR3, the DNA is TGTGCCAGCAGTTATCCATTACTCGGCCGAGACAGGGGTAGTTCCTACGAGCAGTACTTC. Its translation is CASSYPLLGRDRGSSYEQYF.

This chain connects TRBV5-4 to TRBJ1-1; D is possibly TRBD1 (5 bases). The V end was cut by 1 base, the J end by 4 bases, with 17 bases between. CDR1 is SGHNT and CDR2 is YYREEE in the germline V gene (reference sequence). There are 16 residues in the CDR3. In DNA form, the CDR3 reads TGTGCCAGCAGCTTGCGGGGTTACGGGGGAGGCACTGAAGCTTTCTTT. It codes for CASSLRGYGGGTEAFF. Supplemented by reference TRBV5-4 and TRBJ1-1, the full variable domain reads ETGVTQSPTHLIKTRGQQVTLRCSSQSGHNTVSWYQQALGQGPQFIFQYYREEENGRGNFPPRFSGLQFPNYSSELNVNALELDDSALYLCASSLRGYGGGTEAFFGQGTRLTVV.

The rearrangement links TRBV2 to TRBJ2-1; 11 nucleotides match TRBD2. CDR3 size: 15 residues. V shed 6 bases and J 5 bases; nucleotides not matched to a gene: 6. Germline values: CDR1 SNHLY, CDR2 FYNNEI. In DNA form, the CDR3 reads TGTGCCAGCAGCATCGGGACTAGCGGACACAATGAGCAGTTCTTC. It is translated as CASSIGTSGHNEQFF. Drawing the rest from reference TRBV2 and TRBJ2-1, the complete variable domain is EPEVTQTPSHQVTQMGQEVILRCVPISNHLYFYWYRQILGQKVEFLVSFYNNEISEKSEIFDDQFSVERPDGSNFTLKIRSTKLEDSAMYFCASSIGTSGHNEQFFGPGTRLTVL.

The V call is TRBV5-4, the J call TRBJ1-6; a possible D gene is TRBD1 (6 bases). V dropped 0 bases and J dropped 2 bases, with 9 bases sitting between them. CDR1 is SGHNT and CDR2 is YYREEE in the germline V gene (reference sequence). CDR3 length equals 16 residues. CDR3: CASSLASGAYNSPLHF. CDR3 nucleotides: TGTGCCAGCAGCTTGGCTTCAGGGGCCTATAATTCACCCCTCCACTTT.

This clone turned up a few times. In the same sample, other DNA sequences code for this CDR3. The gene calls are TRBV20-1 and TRBJ2-7, with 8 bases aligning to TRBD2. This CDR3 is 14 amino acids long. Losses at the gene ends were 3 bases for V and 2 bases for J; bases not matched to a gene: 6. Germline CDR1 reads DFQATT; CDR2 reads SNEGSKA (reference sequence). The CDR3 here is CSASSSGGTYEQYF. As DNA, the CDR3 is TGCAGTGCTAGTTCTTCGGGGGGGACCTACGAGCAGTACTTC.

The genes are TRBV20-1 and TRBJ1-1; a possible D gene is TRBD1 (6 bases). This CDR3 contains 11 residues. Looked up from germline, CDR1 is DFQATT and CDR2 is SNEGSKA (reference sequence). The V end lost 4 bases, the J end lost 6 bases, and 9 bases lay between the germline ends. The chain's CDR3 is CSATRTAEAFF. DNA for the CDR3: TGCAGTGCTACCAGGACAGCTGAAGCTTTCTTT.

V gene TRBV6-6 combines with J gene TRBJ2-5; no clear D. Per the germline V gene, CDR1 is MNHNY and CDR2 is SVGAGI (reference sequence). The CDR3 runs 12 residues. Trimming removed 4 bases from V and 5 bases from J, with 8 bases in between. CDR3 nucleotides: TGTGCCAGCAGTTTCCCCGGGGAGACCCAGTACTTC. It is translated as CASSFPGETQYF.

The chain combines TRBV6-1 with TRBJ1-2; D may be TRBD1 (5 bases). There are 14 residues in the CDR3. Per germline, CDR1 MNHNS and CDR2 SASEGT. V was shortened by 1 base and J by 8 bases, with 14 bases between the two germline ends. The CDR3 is CASSEEGRSSGYTF. CDR3 sequence (DNA): TGTGCCAGCAGTGAAGAGGGGAGGTCTTCGGGCTACACCTTC.

The chain has TRBV10-1 and TRBJ1-1; D remains unclear. V gave up 0 bases and J gave up 0 bases, with 14 bases separating them. The CDR3 length is 17 residues. Germline assignment: CDR1 WNHNN and CDR2 SYGVQD (reference sequence). The CDR3 sequence: CASSESGLGAMNTEAFF. The CDR3 DNA follows: TGCGCCAGCAGTGAGTCGGGTCTTGGAGCCATGAACACTGAAGCTTTCTTT.

The chain is built from TRBV19 and TRBJ1-2, with D perhaps TRBD1 (6 bases). The CDR3 has 16 residues. V was trimmed by 5 bases and J by 2 bases, leaving 18 bases between them. Germline-derived CDR1 and CDR2 are LNHDA and SQIVND (reference sequence). CDR3 DNA sequence: TGTGCCAGTAGTTTATACACAGGGAACCAAAACTATGGCTACACCTTC. It specifies CASSLYTGNQNYGYTF.

This clone turned up a few times. The rearrangement links TRBV2 to TRBJ1-3, with TRBD1 matching over 8 bases. V dropped 2 bases and J dropped 2; count of bases not matched to a gene: 2. The CDR3 is 15 amino acids. Germline CDR1 and CDR2: SNHLY and FYNNEI. As DNA, the CDR3 is TGTGCCAGCAGTGAACTGGACAGGGCTGGAAACACCATATATTTT. It is translated as CASSELDRAGNTIYF. Looking up the rest from reference TRBV2 and TRBJ1-3 gives the full variable domain: EPEVTQTPSHQVTQMGQEVILRCVPISNHLYFYWYRQILGQKVEFLVSFYNNEISEKSEIFDDQFSVERPDGSNFTLKIRSTKLEDSAMYFCASSELDRAGNTIYFGEGSWLTVV.

The rearrangement links TRBV5-4 to TRBJ2-3, with D tentatively TRBD2 (7 bases). CDR1 SGHNT and CDR2 YYREEE come from the germline V gene (reference sequence). The V end was cut by 3 bases, the J end by 4 bases, with 15 bases between. The CDR3 contains 15 residues. For the CDR3, the DNA is TGTGCCAGCAGCTCCGCCGGGGGGCCAGCAGATACGCAGTATTTT. Translation: CASSSAGGPADTQYF.

Note on this clone: This sample includes further DNA sequences coding for the same CDR3. The V and J genes are TRBV6-4 and TRBJ1-2; 8 nucleotides agree with TRBD1. The germline CDR1 and CDR2 sequences are MRHNA and SNTAGT. The CDR3 length is 13 residues. V lost 6 bases, J lost 8 bases, and 8 bases stayed unmatched. CDR3 DNA: TGTGCCAGCAGAAACGGACAGGGCGAGGGCTACACCTTC. Encoded protein: CASRNGQGEGYTF.

J is TRBJ1-1 and V is TRBV25-1; 9 bases agree with TRBD1. The CDR3 consists of 14 residues. After removal of 6 bases from V and 3 bases from J, the junction contained 5 bases not matched to a gene. CDR1 and CDR2 (germline): MGHDK, SYGVNS. DNA of the CDR3: TGTGCCAGCAGCTCAGACAGGGGGGACACTGAAGCTTTCTTT. Translating it yields CASSSDRGDTEAFF.

This chain links TRBV3-1 (or the pseudogene TRBV3-2) with TRBJ2-3, with 7 nucleotides matching TRBD1. The germline gives CDR1 LGHDT, CDR2 YNNKEL (reference sequence). J gave up 2 bases and V 4 bases, and 3 bases lay outside the gene matches. The CDR3 is made up of 14 amino acids. The CDR3 loop reads CASSRDRLTDTQYF. In nucleotides, the CDR3 is TGTGCCAGCAGCCGGGACAGACTCACAGATACGCAGTATTTT.

The genes are TRBV10-3 and TRBJ2-3; 10 bases fit TRBD2. Germline-derived CDR1 and CDR2 are ENHRY and SYGVKD. The V and J ends lost 3 bases and 4 bases, in that order; junction bases with no gene match: 4. This CDR3 comprises 15 residues. The DNA of the CDR3 is TGTGCCATCAGTGATGAAGCGGGAGGGTCAGATACGCAGTATTTT. Translation: CAISDEAGGSDTQYF.

The chain recombines TRBV5-4 with TRBJ1-1, with 9 bases aligning to TRBD1. The CDR3 consists of 16 residues. J was trimmed by 1 base and V by 4 bases; bases with no gene match: 8. CDR1 SGHNT and CDR2 YYREEE come from the germline V gene (reference sequence). In DNA, the CDR3 is TGTGCCAGCAGCACCCGGACAGGGGCGGGGAACACTGAAGCTTTCTTT. Its protein is CASSTRTGAGNTEAFF.

The rearrangement joins TRBV6-5 to TRBJ2-2, with TRBD1 identical over 7 bases. The germline CDR1 and CDR2 sequences are MNHEY and SVGAGI. The CDR3 extends over 14 amino acids. Trimming at V came to 7 bases and at J to 7 bases, leaving 9 bases not matched to a gene. CDR3 loop: CASISSQGIGELFF. CDR3 nucleotides: TGTGCCAGCATTTCCTCACAGGGGATCGGGGAGCTGTTTTTT.

CDR3 protein: CASSQSLGGTGELFF. The CDR3 DNA sequence: TGTGCCAGCAGCCAAAGCCTAGGAGGCACCGGGGAGCTGTTTTTT. This chain connects TRBV3-1 (or the pseudogene TRBV3-2) to TRBJ2-2; TRBD2 is a possible D gene (5 bases). The CDR3 has 15 amino acids. The V and J ends lost 2 bases and 4 bases respectively, with 11 bases between them. Per the germline V gene, CDR1 is LGHDT and CDR2 is YNNKEL (reference sequence).

This clone showed up just a few times. The chain joins TRBV19 to TRBJ2-1, with 13 bases identical to TRBD2. The V and J ends lost 3 bases and 4 bases, in that order; junction bases with no gene match: 9. Germline V CDR1 and CDR2: LNHDA, SQIVND (reference sequence). The CDR3 has 18 amino acids. Written as DNA, the CDR3 is TGTGCCAGTAGTATTCTGGGACAGGGACTAGCGGGGTACAATGAGCAGTTCTTC. This codes for CASSILGQGLAGYNEQFF.

The chain uses TRBV18 and TRBJ2-2, with D possibly matching TRBD2 (6 bases). CDR1 and CDR2 from the germline V gene are KGHSH and LQKENI. Deletions cut 4 bases from V and 11 bases from J, with 14 bases between. The CDR3 is 13 amino acids. The CDR3 sequence is CASSRTTQTELFF. The DNA of the CDR3 is TGTGCCAGCTCACGGACTACTCAAACAGAGCTGTTTTTT.

This clone was seen only a few times. This sequence joins TRBV6-5 and TRBJ2-2, with 12 bases that match TRBD1. J was trimmed by 7 bases and V by 5 bases; bases with no gene match: 5. The germline V gene encodes CDR1 MNHEY and CDR2 SVGAGI. The length of the CDR3 is 15 residues. Here the CDR3 reads CASSRDRGPYGELFF. The CDR3 coding sequence is TGTGCCAGCAGTCGGGACAGGGGGCCTTACGGGGAGCTGTTTTTT.

This chain joins TRBV9 and TRBJ2-3; TRBD2 aligns across 9 bases. This CDR3 contains 16 residues. The V gene end was trimmed by 3 bases and the J gene end by 9 bases; junction bases not matched to a gene: 14. The germline gives CDR1 SGDLS, CDR2 YYNGEE. The chain's CDR3 is CASSEGAPTSGKTQYF. CDR3 DNA: TGTGCCAGCAGCGAGGGCGCCCCGACTAGCGGAAAAACGCAGTATTTT.